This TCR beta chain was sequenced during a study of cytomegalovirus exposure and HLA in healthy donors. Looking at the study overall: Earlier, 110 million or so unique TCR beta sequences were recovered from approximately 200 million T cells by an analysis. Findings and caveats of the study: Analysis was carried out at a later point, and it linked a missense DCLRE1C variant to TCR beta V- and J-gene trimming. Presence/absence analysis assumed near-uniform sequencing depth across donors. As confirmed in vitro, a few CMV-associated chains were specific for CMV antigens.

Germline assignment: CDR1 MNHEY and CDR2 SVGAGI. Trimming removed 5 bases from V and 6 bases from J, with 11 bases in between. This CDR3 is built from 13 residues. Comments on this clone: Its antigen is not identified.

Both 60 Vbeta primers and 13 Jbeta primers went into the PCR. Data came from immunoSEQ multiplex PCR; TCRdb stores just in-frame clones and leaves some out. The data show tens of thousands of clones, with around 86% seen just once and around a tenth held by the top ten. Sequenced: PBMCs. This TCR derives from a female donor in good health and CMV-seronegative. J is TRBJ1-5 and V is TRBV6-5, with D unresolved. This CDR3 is CASSEFRGQPQHF. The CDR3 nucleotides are TGTGCCAGCAGTGAGTTTCGGGGTCAGCCCCAGCATTTT.